Shown below are 19 T cell receptor beta chains from a single sample sequenced in a study of blood T cells in healthy people across ages. For the second PCR, which ran for about 6 to 11 cycles, a sample-barcoded 5' primer and a J-beta primer mix were used. One entry per CDR3 protein results from TCRdb running MiXCR on the 5' RACE reads. The sample contains about 730,000 distinct CDR3 sequences, roughly 41% of which appear only once. Material for sequencing was blood. The receptors were gathered from a woman aged 55-69 years in good health.

This rearrangement joins TRBV12-3 or TRBV12-4 to TRBJ1-1; no clear D gene. V lost 3 bases and J 4 bases, leaving 6 bases between the germline ends. This CDR3 region has 12 residues. In nucleotides, the CDR3 is TGTGCCAGCAGTTTTCATGGCACTGAAGCTTTCTTT. Translation: CASSFHGTEAFF.

This clonotype was seen only a few times. The V and J genes are TRBV6-2 or TRBV6-3 and TRBJ1-2; D is perhaps TRBD1 (6 bases). V was clipped by 2 bases and J by 2 bases, with 15 bases between them. Germline V lookup: CDR1 MNHEY, CDR2 SVGEGT. CDR3 length: 16 residues. CDR3 DNA sequence: TGTGCCAGCAGTTACACCAGGACAGAAGAGAACTATGGCTACACCTTC. Translating it yields CASSYTRTEENYGYTF.

This chain links TRBV6-6 with TRBJ2-1; 7 bases map to TRBD2. The CDR3 contains 15 residues. The germline CDR1 and CDR2 sequences are MNHNY and SVGAGI (reference sequence). V trimming: 2 bases; J trimming: 5 bases; junction bases outside the gene matches: 6. The CDR3 protein is CASSYRREWNNEQFF. CDR3 bases: TGTGCCAGCAGTTACCGGCGGGAGTGGAACAATGAGCAGTTCTTC.

The chain uses TRBV7-9 and TRBJ2-7; 7 positions match TRBD1. CDR1 SEHNR and CDR2 FQNEAQ come from the germline V gene (reference sequence). The CDR3 loop spans 14 amino acids. Germline trimming cut 5 bases from V and 2 bases from J; bases unmatched to any gene: 6. The chain's CDR3 is CASSAGTEPYEQYF. The DNA for the CDR3 is TGTGCCAGCAGCGCCGGGACAGAACCCTACGAGCAGTACTTC.

The V call is TRBV4-3, the J call TRBJ1-2; the D gene is possibly TRBD1 (6 bases). The CDR3 is 15 residues long. Germline-derived CDR1 and CDR2 are LGHNA and YSLEER. Trimming removed 4 bases from V and 3 bases from J, with 15 bases in between. The CDR3 nucleotides are TGCGCCAGCAGCCCGCTTAACAGGGATTACTATGGCTACACCTTC. Its protein product is CASSPLNRDYYGYTF.

The J gene is TRBJ1-1, the V gene TRBV20-1, with a tentative D call TRBD1 (6 bases). In germline, CDR1 is DFQATT, CDR2 SNEGSKA (reference sequence). CDR3 length equals 15 residues. The CDR3 bases are TGCATCCTGAGTGGGGGGCGCCAGGGTAGGACTGAAGCTTTCTTT. It is translated as CILSGGRQGRTEAFF.

Note on this clonotype: An end of the junction does not agree with germline; a read error may underlie this. The chain employs TRBV5-6 and TRBJ1-6; no clear D. This CDR3 region has 14 residues. Germline loops: CDR1 SGHDT, CDR2 YYEEEE. CDR3 in amino acids: CASSFTVLGSPPHF. The CDR3 DNA reads TGTGCCAGCAGCTTTACAGTCCTAGGTTCACCCCCCCACTTT.

This chain uses TRBV27 with TRBJ1-2; D is undetermined. CDR1 and CDR2 from the germline V gene are MNHEY and SMNVEV (reference sequence). CDR3 length equals 15 residues. Trimming shortened V by 0 bases and J by 1 base, and 9 bases separated the two germline ends. The chain's CDR3 is CASSLSGLDNYGYTF. The DNA of the CDR3 is TGTGCCAGCAGTTTATCAGGGTTAGATAACTATGGCTACACCTTC.

The chain uses TRBV28 and TRBJ1-2; 9 bases align to TRBD1. With 6 bases clipped from V and 5 bases from J, the junction kept 10 bases outside the gene matches. The CDR3 sequence is 15 residues long. Germline V gene sequence: CDR1 MDHEN, CDR2 SYDVKM. CDR3 nucleotides: TGTGCCAGCAGGAAACTTGGACAGGGGCCTTATGGCTACACCTTC. It specifies CASRKLGQGPYGYTF.

This clonotype turned up a few times. The gene calls are TRBV4-1 and TRBJ2-5; D ambiguous. V was pared by 0 bases and J by 1 base, with 15 bases between. CDR1 MGHRA and CDR2 YSYEKL come from the germline V gene. The CDR3 totals 17 residues. The CDR3 loop is CASSQEWRPIGQETQYF. In DNA, the CDR3 is TGCGCCAGCAGCCAAGAGTGGCGACCGATAGGCCAAGAGACCCAGTACTTC.

The chain links TRBV6-2 or TRBV6-3 to TRBJ2-7; 8 nucleotides align to TRBD2. Germline V gene data show CDR1 as MNHEY and CDR2 as SVGEGT. The CDR3 is 15 residues long. Trimming took 7 bases from V and 8 from J; bases not matched to a gene: 16. The CDR3 loop reads CASNSAGEGELQQYF. CDR3 coding DNA: TGTGCCAGCAACTCAGCGGGAGAGGGGGAATTACAGCAGTACTTC.

About this clonotype itself: The junction departs from the called germline gene at one end, perhaps through a read error. The rearrangement uses TRBV27 and TRBJ1-4; TRBD1 agrees at 9 bases. The CDR3 contains 15 residues. CDR1 and CDR2 (germline): MNHEY, SMNVEV (reference sequence). CDR3 bases: TGTGCCAGCAGTCCGACGGGACAGGGTTATGAAGAACTGTTTTTT. This sequence encodes CASSPTGQGYEELFF.

The V gene is TRBV2, the J gene TRBJ2-3; a possible D gene is TRBD1 (5 bases). The CDR3 has 15 residues. Germline loops: CDR1 SNHLY, CDR2 FYNNEI. V dropped 3 bases and J dropped 4 bases, with 14 bases sitting between them. CDR3 sequence (DNA): TGTGCCAGCAGTGATTGGCAGGGTGGATCAGATACGCAGTATTTT. It yields the protein CASSDWQGGSDTQYF. Together with reference TRBV2 and TRBJ2-3, the CDR3 gives the full variable domain: EPEVTQTPSHQVTQMGQEVILRCVPISNHLYFYWYRQILGQKVEFLVSFYNNEISEKSEIFDDQFSVERPDGSNFTLKIRSTKLEDSAMYFCASSDWQGGSDTQYFGPGTRLTVL.

The chain is built from TRBV6-1 and TRBJ2-7; 12 bases match TRBD1. Per the germline V gene, CDR1 is MNHNS and CDR2 is SASEGT. The CDR3 is 14 amino acids. V lost 8 bases, J lost 6 bases, and 8 bases stayed unmatched. The CDR3 DNA is TGTGCCAGCTGGCCGGGACAGGGGGCCAGCGAGCAGTACTTC. Residues: CASWPGQGASEQYF.

This sequence joins TRBV20-1 and TRBJ2-6; possibly TRBD1 for D (6 bases). The CDR3 is 14 amino acids. V was clipped by 6 bases and J by 5 bases, with 14 bases between them. Germline V gene lookup returns CDR1 DFQATT and CDR2 SNEGSKA (reference sequence). CDR3 in amino acids: CSAPHRARANVLTF. The CDR3 DNA follows: TGCAGTGCCCCCCACAGGGCTCGGGCCAACGTCCTGACTTTC.

The J gene is TRBJ2-3, the V gene TRBV25-1, with 8 bases identical to TRBD1. V lost 3 bases and J lost 6; bases outside the gene matches: 8. The germline V gene has CDR1 MGHDK and CDR2 SYGVNS. The CDR3 covers 15 residues. The CDR3 DNA follows: TGTGCCAGCAGTGAGACAGGGGACGTTATTGATACGCAGTATTTT. The encoded protein is CASSETGDVIDTQYF.

This rearrangement joins TRBV12-3 or TRBV12-4 to TRBJ2-5; 7 bases match TRBD1. The V and J ends lost 4 bases and 4 bases, in that order; junction bases with no gene match: 3. CDR3 length: 13 residues. The DNA of the CDR3 is TGTGCCAGCAGTTCGGGACAGAGAGAGACCCAGTACTTC. Translation gives CASSSGQRETQYF.

This clonotype occurred a few times. The V gene is TRBV29-1, the J gene TRBJ2-2, with D possibly matching TRBD2 (7 bases). There are 16 residues in the CDR3. The ends were cut back, 4 bases at V and 4 bases at J, with 19 bases in the middle. CDR1 and CDR2 (germline): SQVTM, ANQGSEA. The CDR3 spells CSVGLSGGGSTGELFF. The CDR3 bases are TGCAGCGTTGGGCTGTCGGGGGGCGGGAGCACCGGGGAGCTGTTTTTT.

The rearrangement links TRBV10-3 to TRBJ2-1; a weak D match, TRBD1 (5 bases). CDR1 ENHRY and CDR2 SYGVKD come from the germline V gene. Trimming took off 4 bases at V and 13 bases at J, with 17 bases between the two ends. The CDR3 sequence is 13 residues long. The CDR3 DNA reads TGTGCCATCAGTGTAAGGGGTGAAGAGACCCAGTTCTTC. Its protein is CAISVRGEETQFF.